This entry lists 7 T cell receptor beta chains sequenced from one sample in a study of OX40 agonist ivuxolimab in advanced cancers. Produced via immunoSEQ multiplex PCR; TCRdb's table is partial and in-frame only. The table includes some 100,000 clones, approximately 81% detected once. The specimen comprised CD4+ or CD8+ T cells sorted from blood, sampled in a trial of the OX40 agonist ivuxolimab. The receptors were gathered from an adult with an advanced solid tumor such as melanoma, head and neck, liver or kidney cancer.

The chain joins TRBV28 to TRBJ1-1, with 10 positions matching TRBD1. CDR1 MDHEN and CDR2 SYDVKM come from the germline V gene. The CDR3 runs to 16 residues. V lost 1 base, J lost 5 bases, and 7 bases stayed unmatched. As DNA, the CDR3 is TGTGCCAGCAGTTTATACCCGACAGGGGGCGGAACTGAAGCTTTCTTT. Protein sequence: CASSLYPTGGGTEAFF.

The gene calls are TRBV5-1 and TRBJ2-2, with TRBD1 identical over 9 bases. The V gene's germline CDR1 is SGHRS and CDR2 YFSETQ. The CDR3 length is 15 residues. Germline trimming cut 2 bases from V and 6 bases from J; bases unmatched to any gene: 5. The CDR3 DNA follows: TGCGCCAGCAGCTTTACGGACAGGGGATCCGGGGAGCTGTTTTTT. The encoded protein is CASSFTDRGSGELFF.

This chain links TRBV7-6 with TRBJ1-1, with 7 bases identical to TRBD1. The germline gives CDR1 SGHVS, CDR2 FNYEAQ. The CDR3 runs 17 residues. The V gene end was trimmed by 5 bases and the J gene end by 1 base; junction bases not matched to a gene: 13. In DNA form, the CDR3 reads TGTGCCAGCAGCCTTCCGGGACAGTCAAAGGGGAACACTGAAGCTTTCTTT. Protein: CASSLPGQSKGNTEAFF.

CDR3 amino acids: CASSFGSLNTEAFF. CDR3 nucleotide sequence: TGCGCCAGCAGCTTCGGTTCCTTGAACACTGAAGCTTTCTTT. The rearrangement joins TRBV5-1 to TRBJ1-1; D call uncertain. Trimming took off 2 bases at V and 0 bases at J, with 8 bases between the two ends. There are 14 residues in the CDR3. Germline-derived CDR1 and CDR2 are SGHRS and YFSETQ.

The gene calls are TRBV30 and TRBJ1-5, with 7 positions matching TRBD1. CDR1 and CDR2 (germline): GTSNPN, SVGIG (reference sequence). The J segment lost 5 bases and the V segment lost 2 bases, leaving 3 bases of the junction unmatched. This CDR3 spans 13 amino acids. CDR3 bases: TGTGCCTGGAGTTTCACAGGGGATCAGCCCCAGCATTTT. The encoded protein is CAWSFTGDQPQHF.

The CDR3 spells CASSLGRGYGYTF. CDR3 nucleotide sequence: TGTGCCAGCAGCTTAGGGAGGGGGTATGGCTACACCTTC. The J gene is TRBJ1-2, the V gene TRBV7-3; possible D gene TRBD1, 6 bases. CDR3 length equals 13 residues. V lost 2 bases, J lost 5 bases, and 9 bases lay in between. Germline loops: CDR1 SGHTA, CDR2 FQGTGA.

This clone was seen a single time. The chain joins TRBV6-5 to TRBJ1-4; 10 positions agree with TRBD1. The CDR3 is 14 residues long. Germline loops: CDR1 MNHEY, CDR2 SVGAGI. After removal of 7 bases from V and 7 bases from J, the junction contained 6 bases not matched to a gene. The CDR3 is CASTPRQGAEKLFF. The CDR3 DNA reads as TGTGCCAGCACCCCCCGACAGGGGGCTGAAAAACTGTTTTTT.